This TCR beta chain was found in a study of technical replicates of blood from several donors. CDR3 size: 18 residues. The germline V and J ends were trimmed by 3 bases and 0 bases, with 18 bases remaining between them. The germline gives CDR1 MNHEY, CDR2 SMNVEV (reference sequence). Repertoires were generated with immunoSEQ multiplex PCR, while TCRdb's copy carries only in-frame clones and drops some. This table has tens of thousands of clones, 75% to 95% appearing once. The sequence derives from a human donor in good health. The chain employs TRBV27 and TRBJ1-5; D unresolved. Sequences were obtained from T cells isolated from PBMCs. In nucleotides, the CDR3 is TGTGCCAGCAGTTTGTATGACCCCGGGATCTTTAGCAATCAGCCCCAGCATTTT. Its translation is CASSLYDPGIFSNQPQHF.